This T cell receptor (beta chain) stems from a study of Ad26.COV2.S vaccination and SARS-CoV-2 variants. Study at large: Ad26.COV2.S was injected intramuscularly once or twice, 56 days apart. Study-wide points: The study found similar non-spike TCR breadth in vaccine and placebo recipients.

Notes on this clone: Its specificity is unknown.

Treatment given: 15 to 20 received Ad26.COV2.S at low or high dose, single or two shots; roughly five received placebo; per-sample allocation not given. Repertoires come from day 63 after the first vaccine or placebo injection. Vaccination used an Ad26 vector expressing Wuhan-strain SARS-CoV-2 spike. The CDR3 covers 15 residues. CDR1 and CDR2 (germline): MGHRA, YSYEKL. The V and J ends lost 3 bases and 6 bases, in that order; junction bases with no gene match: 7. Assay: immunoSEQ multiplex PCR; the TCRdb copy retains only in-frame clones and omits some. The top ten clones hold around 1.8% of a sample with over 400,000 clones, 92% of them seen once.

The sequence came from a person aged 18-60 years who received the Ad26.COV2.S COVID-19 vaccine or a placebo. This material consisted of peripheral blood, taken in a trial of Ad26.COV2.S vaccine versus placebo. The chain couples TRBV4-1 to TRBJ1-5, with TRBD1 matching over 8 bases. The CDR3 protein is CASSQEGQGLQPQHF. In DNA, the CDR3 is TGCGCCAGCAGCCAGGAAGGACAGGGTCTTCAGCCCCAGCATTTT.